What follows are 21 T cell receptor beta chains derived from one specimen sequenced in a study of cytomegalovirus exposure and HLA in healthy donors. With 60 Vbeta and 13 Jbeta primers, the PCR was carried out. Profiling relied on immunoSEQ multiplex PCR, and the TCRdb table lists in-frame clones only, not all of them. The repertoire holds around 190,000 clones, with over 65% as singletons. The material sequenced was PBMCs. These receptor sequences come from a woman in her twenties or thirties in good health and CMV-seronegative.

The rearrangement uses TRBV29-1 and TRBJ2-7, with TRBD1 matching over 8 bases. Germline CDR1 SQVTM, CDR2 ANQGSEA. There are 13 residues in the CDR3. Losses at the gene ends were 6 bases for V and 3 bases for J; bases not matched to a gene: 7. The CDR3 here is CSVGRTGIYEQYF. Here the CDR3 DNA reads TGCAGCGTAGGGAGGACAGGGATCTACGAGCAGTACTTC.

The V and J genes are TRBV28 and TRBJ1-1; perhaps TRBD1 as D (6 bases). Germline CDR1 is MDHEN and CDR2 is SYDVKM. The CDR3 loop spans 15 amino acids. The V gene lost 4 bases and the J gene lost 4 bases, with 16 bases spanning the gap. The CDR3 protein is CASSSPTGGATEAFF. The CDR3, as DNA: TGTGCCAGCAGTTCACCGACAGGTGGGGCCACTGAAGCTTTCTTT.

J is TRBJ2-1 and V is TRBV19; 9 bases map to TRBD2. This CDR3 has 15 amino acids. J lost 4 bases, V lost 5 bases, and 6 bases had no gene match. The V gene's germline CDR1 is LNHDA and CDR2 SQIVND (reference sequence). The CDR3 DNA follows: TGTGCCAGTAGTGCGCGACTAGCGGCTTACAATGAGCAGTTCTTC. Amino acid sequence: CASSARLAAYNEQFF.

This chain uses TRBV5-6 with TRBJ2-5; TRBD2 matches 7 bases. The V gene end was trimmed by 4 bases and the J gene end by 5 bases; junction bases not matched to a gene: 8. This CDR3 region has 14 residues. CDR1 and CDR2 (germline): SGHDT, YYEEEE. CDR3 loop: CASSTSGIDETQYF. CDR3 bases: TGTGCCAGCAGCACAAGCGGGATTGATGAGACCCAGTACTTC.

This chain joins TRBV12-5 and TRBJ2-3; 8 bases are shared with TRBD2. Germline V gene lookup returns CDR1 LGHNT and CDR2 FRNRAP. The CDR3 contains 15 residues. V trimming: 2 bases; J trimming: 3 bases; junction bases outside the gene matches: 4. Here the CDR3 DNA reads TGTGCTAGTGGTTTGACGGGACTAGGGACAGATACGCAGTATTTT. Translated, it gives CASGLTGLGTDTQYF.

The chain employs TRBV30 and TRBJ2-1; 7 bases are shared with TRBD2. The CDR3 runs to 14 residues. V trimming: 4 bases; J trimming: 8 bases; junction bases outside the gene matches: 11. Germline V lookup: CDR1 GTSNPN, CDR2 SVGIG (reference sequence). The CDR3 loop is CAWTRAGIGDEQFF. CDR3 nucleotide sequence: TGTGCCTGGACGCGAGCGGGGATTGGGGATGAGCAGTTCTTC.

The gene calls are TRBV10-3 and TRBJ1-2, with TRBD1 as a possible D gene (6 bases). The germline V gene has CDR1 ENHRY and CDR2 SYGVKD. Trimming pared 9 bases from V and 3 bases from J, leaving 17 bases between. The CDR3 is 14 amino acids. The DNA of the CDR3 is TGTGCCATTCAGCCGTCAACAGGGTACTATGGCTACACCTTC. Translated, it gives CAIQPSTGYYGYTF.

This rearrangement joins TRBV25-1 to TRBJ1-6, with D possibly matching TRBD1 (5 bases). V lost 3 bases and J lost 6, with 6 bases in between. CDR1 MGHDK and CDR2 SYGVNS come from the germline V gene. The CDR3 consists of 13 residues. The CDR3 sequence is CASSEGLNSPLHF. The DNA of the CDR3 is TGTGCCAGCAGTGAGGGACTTAATTCACCCCTCCACTTT.

The genes are TRBV11-2 and TRBJ2-5; 8 bases fit TRBD2. V shed 7 bases, J shed 9 bases, and the junction held 19 bases outside the gene matches. CDR3 length: 16 amino acids. The germline CDR1 and CDR2 sequences are SGHAT and FQNNGV. The CDR3 coding sequence is TGTGCCAGCAACCCTCCTAGCGGGCGGGATGGGCCGCCCCAGTACTTC. Translation: CASNPPSGRDGPPQYF. The full variable domain, its missing parts supplied by reference TRBV11-2 and TRBJ2-5, is EAGVAQSPRYKIIEKRQSVAFWCNPISGHATLYWYQQILGQGPKLLIQFQNNGVVDDSQLPKDRFSAERLKGVDSTLKIQPAKLEDSAVYLCASNPPSGRDGPPQYFGPGTRLLVL.

This clone showed up just a few times. V usage is TRBV5-1 and J usage is TRBJ1-4; 7 nucleotides align to TRBD1. CDR1 is SGHRS, CDR2 YFSETQ, per germline. V shed 2 bases and J 5 bases; nucleotides not matched to a gene: 9. The CDR3 consists of 16 residues. The CDR3 loop is CASSFRVPGQNEKLFF. CDR3 nucleotide sequence: TGCGCCAGCAGCTTCCGCGTCCCGGGACAGAATGAAAAACTGTTTTTT.

Only a few counts were recorded for this clone. The chain has TRBV5-1 and TRBJ1-1; 7 bases match TRBD1. Germline-derived CDR1 and CDR2 are SGHRS and YFSETQ. The length of the CDR3 is 13 residues. The junction had 3 bases not matched to a gene; V was cut back by 3 bases and J by 4 bases. CDR3 in amino acids: CASSSQGGTEAFF. CDR3 bases: TGCGCCAGCAGCTCCCAGGGGGGCACTGAAGCTTTCTTT.

The chain combines TRBV18 with TRBJ1-2; weak D call: TRBD1 (5 bases). The ends were cut back, 3 bases at V and 0 bases at J, with 11 bases in the middle. The CDR3 covers 15 residues. The germline CDR1 and CDR2 sequences are KGHSH and LQKENI. The CDR3 nucleotides are TGTGCCAGCTCACCCGGGGGGTCGGCTAACTATGGCTACACCTTC. Protein: CASSPGGSANYGYTF.

The chain employs TRBV4-2 and TRBJ2-1, with TRBD2 identical over 7 bases. With 1 base clipped from V and 0 bases from J, the junction kept 3 bases outside the gene matches. Germline assignment: CDR1 LGHNA and CDR2 YNFKEQ. The CDR3 loop spans 16 amino acids. In DNA form, the CDR3 reads TGTGCCAGCAGCCAAGTGGGGGGGGTCTCCTACAATGAGCAGTTCTTC. It is translated as CASSQVGGVSYNEQFF.

V and J are TRBV2 and TRBJ2-1; D call uncertain. The CDR3 extends over 11 amino acids. The V end lost 4 bases, the J end lost 15 bases, and 13 bases lay between the germline ends. The germline V gene has CDR1 SNHLY and CDR2 FYNNEI. This CDR3 reads CASSVTSRPFF. The CDR3 coding sequence is TGTGCCAGCAGTGTGACTTCCCGACCGTTCTTC.

The chain uses TRBV5-4 and TRBJ2-3; 9 bases align to TRBD2. There are 15 residues in the CDR3. CDR1 and CDR2 (germline): SGHNT, YYREEE (reference sequence). V shed 1 base, J shed 2 bases, and the junction held 2 bases outside the gene matches. In DNA form, the CDR3 reads TGTGCCAGCAGCTTGACTAGCGGGTTCACAGATACGCAGTATTTT. Its protein is CASSLTSGFTDTQYF. The full variable domain, in which reference TRBV5-4 and TRBJ2-3 provide the parts outside the CDR3, is ETGVTQSPTHLIKTRGQQVTLRCSSQSGHNTVSWYQQALGQGPQFIFQYYREEENGRGNFPPRFSGLQFPNYSSELNVNALELDDSALYLCASSLTSGFTDTQYFGPGTRLTVL.

The chain couples TRBV5-1 to TRBJ2-7; possible D gene TRBD1, 6 bases. This CDR3 is 15 amino acids long. The germline V gene has CDR1 SGHRS and CDR2 YFSETQ. V lost 3 bases to trimming and J lost 0 bases, with 13 bases between them. CDR3 sequence: CASSWGNRDSYEQYF. CDR3 DNA: TGCGCCAGCAGCTGGGGGAACAGGGACTCCTACGAGCAGTACTTC.

This chain uses TRBV6-5 with TRBJ1-1; TRBD1 matches 9 bases. V lost 6 bases, J lost 5 bases, and 7 bases stayed unmatched. In germline, CDR1 is MNHEY, CDR2 SVGAGI. The CDR3 runs 14 residues. The CDR3: CASRSQGARTEAFF. DNA of the CDR3: TGTGCCAGCAGGTCACAGGGGGCGCGGACTGAAGCTTTCTTT.

The gene calls are TRBV7-2 and TRBJ1-3, with D maybe TRBD1 (6 bases). Trimming took 4 bases from V and 0 from J, leaving 10 bases between them. The CDR3 has 15 amino acids. From germline, CDR1 is SGHTA and CDR2 FQGNSA. DNA of the CDR3: TGTGCCAGCAGCTCCGGACAGACCTCTGGAAACACCATATATTTT. Its translation: CASSSGQTSGNTIYF. Full variable domain (missing parts from reference TRBV7-2 and TRBJ1-3): GAGVSQSPSNKVTEKGKDVELRCDPISGHTALYWYRQSLGQGLEFLIYFQGNSAPDKSGLPSDRFSAERTGGSVSTLTIQRTQQEDSAVYLCASSSGQTSGNTIYFGEGSWLTVV.

CDR3 nucleotides: TGTGCCAGCAGCTTAGATTCCAGGGCTACTGAAGCTTTCTTT. Its protein is CASSLDSRATEAFF. The chain employs TRBV7-9 and TRBJ1-1; the D gene is possibly TRBD1 (5 bases). The V gene lost 1 base and the J gene lost 5 bases, with 11 bases spanning the gap. This CDR3 comprises 14 residues. CDR1 and CDR2 from the germline V gene are SEHNR and FQNEAQ (reference sequence).

The chain couples TRBV28 to TRBJ1-4; TRBD1 matches 10 bases. V was clipped by 2 bases and J by 14 bases; unmatched bases: 2. The CDR3 covers 12 residues. Germline CDR1 reads MDHEN; CDR2 reads SYDVKM. The CDR3 DNA is TGTGCCAGCAGTTTACCGGGACAGGGGCTGTTTTTT. Residues: CASSLPGQGLFF.

The chain is built from TRBV4-2 and TRBJ2-3; 7 bases map to TRBD2. Germline CDR1 is LGHNA and CDR2 is YNFKEQ. The trim removed 3 bases at V and 3 bases at J, leaving 15 bases unmatched. The CDR3 loop spans 18 amino acids. CDR3 sequence reads: CASSQKGLRELGTDTQYF. The CDR3 DNA reads TGTGCCAGCAGCCAGAAAGGGCTGCGGGAGTTGGGGACAGATACGCAGTATTTT.